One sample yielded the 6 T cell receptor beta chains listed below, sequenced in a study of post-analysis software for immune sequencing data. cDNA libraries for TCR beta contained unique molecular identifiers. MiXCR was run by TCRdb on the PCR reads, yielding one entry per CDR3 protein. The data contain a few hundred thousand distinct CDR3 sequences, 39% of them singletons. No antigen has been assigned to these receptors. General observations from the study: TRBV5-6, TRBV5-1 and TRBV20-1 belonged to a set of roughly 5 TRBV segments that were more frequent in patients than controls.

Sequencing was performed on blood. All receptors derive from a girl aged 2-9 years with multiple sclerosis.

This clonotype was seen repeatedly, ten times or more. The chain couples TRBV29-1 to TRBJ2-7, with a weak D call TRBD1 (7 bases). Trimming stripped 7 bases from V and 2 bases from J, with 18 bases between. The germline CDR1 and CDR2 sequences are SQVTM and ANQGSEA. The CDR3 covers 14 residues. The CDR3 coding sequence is TGCAGCGCCGAAGGGCAGGGGGGCCCCTACGAGCAGTACTTC. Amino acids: CSAEGQGGPYEQYF.

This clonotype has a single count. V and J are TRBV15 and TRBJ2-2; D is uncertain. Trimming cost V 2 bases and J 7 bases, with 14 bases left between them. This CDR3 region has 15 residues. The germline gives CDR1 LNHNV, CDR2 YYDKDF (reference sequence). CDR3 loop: CATSRQKSRVGELFF. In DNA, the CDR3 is TGTGCCACCAGCAGACAGAAGTCTCGGGTCGGGGAGCTGTTTTTT.

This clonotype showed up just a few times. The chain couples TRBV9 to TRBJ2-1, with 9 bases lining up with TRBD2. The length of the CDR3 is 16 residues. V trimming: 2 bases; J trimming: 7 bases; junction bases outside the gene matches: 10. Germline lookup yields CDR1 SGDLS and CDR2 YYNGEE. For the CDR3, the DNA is TGTGCCAGCAGCGTGGGTACCTCTAGCGGGGTAAATGAGCAGTTCTTC. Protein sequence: CASSVGTSSGVNEQFF.

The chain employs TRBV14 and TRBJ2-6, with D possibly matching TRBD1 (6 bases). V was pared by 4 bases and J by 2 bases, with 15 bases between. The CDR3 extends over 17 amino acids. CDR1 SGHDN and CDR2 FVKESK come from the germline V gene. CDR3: CASSREPYRAGANVLTF. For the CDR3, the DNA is TGTGCCAGCAGCCGGGAACCCTACAGGGCTGGGGCCAACGTCCTGACTTTC. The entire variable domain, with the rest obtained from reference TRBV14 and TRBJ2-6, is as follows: EAGVTQFPSHSVIEKGQTVTLRCDPISGHDNLYWYRRVMGKEIKFLLHFVKESKQDESGMPNNRFLAERTGGTYSTLKVQPAELEDSGVYFCASSREPYRAGANVLTFGAGSRLTVL.

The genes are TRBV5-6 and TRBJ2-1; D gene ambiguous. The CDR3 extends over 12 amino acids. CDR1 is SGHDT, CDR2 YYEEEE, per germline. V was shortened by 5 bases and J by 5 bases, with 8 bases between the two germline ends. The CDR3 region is CASSRLHNEQFF. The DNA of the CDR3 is TGTGCCAGCAGTCGGCTGCACAATGAGCAGTTCTTC. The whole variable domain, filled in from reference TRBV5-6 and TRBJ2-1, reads DAGVTQSPTHLIKTRGQQVTLRCSPKSGHDTVSWYQQALGQGPQFIFQYYEEEERQRGNFPDRFSGHQFPNYSSELNVNALLLGDSALYLCASSRLHNEQFFGPGTRLTVL.

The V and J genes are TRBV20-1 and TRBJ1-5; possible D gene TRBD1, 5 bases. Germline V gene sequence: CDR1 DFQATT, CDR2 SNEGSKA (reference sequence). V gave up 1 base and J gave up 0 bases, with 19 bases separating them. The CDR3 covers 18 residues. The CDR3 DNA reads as TGCAGTGCTAGAGCAGACAGCCCAACGGGATATAGCAATCAGCCCCAGCATTTT. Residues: CSARADSPTGYSNQPQHF.